This T cell receptor (beta chain) was sequenced for a study of PD-1 blockade in classical Hodgkin lymphoma. Study findings and constraints: Still unresolved is the cause of the repertoire differences, which may be disease activity or prior therapy. Relative to healthy donors, newly diagnosed patients reportedly had lower baseline TCR diversity, which was reported as lower still in relapsed/refractory patients.

Germline V lookup: CDR1 SNHLY, CDR2 FYNNEI. The CDR3 is 13 residues long. Trimming cost V 1 base and J 3 bases, with 6 bases left between them. This clone was recorded once. Its antigen is unknown. Time point in this sample: newly diagnosed, previously untreated cHL patient sample. Generated by immunoSEQ multiplex PCR, the TCRdb table keeps only in-frame clones and is missing some. The sample lists thousands of clones, around 78% seen once, with roughly 8.3% in the top ten. J is TRBJ1-1 and V is TRBV2, with unresolved D. The receptor was derived from a human donor with classical Hodgkin lymphoma. Input material: peripheral blood mononuclear cells (PBMCs). CDR3 nucleotide sequence: TGTGCCAGCAGTGAAGGGAGGGACACTGAAGCTTTCTTT. Translation: CASSEGRDTEAFF. Supplemented by reference TRBV2 and TRBJ1-1, the full variable domain reads EPEVTQTPSHQVTQMGQEVILRCVPISNHLYFYWYRQILGQKVEFLVSFYNNEISEKSEIFDDQFSVERPDGSNFTLKIRSTKLEDSAMYFCASSEGRDTEAFFGQGTRLTVV.